This TCR beta chain comes out of a study of blood T cell repertoires in COVID-19. As for the study in general: Specimens from acute and convalescent COVID-19 originated in the United States, Italy and Spain. Sample material is recorded as cDNA or gDNA derived from T cells, B-cell-depleted T cells, or PBMCs.

The V gene end was trimmed by 4 bases and the J gene end by 4 bases; junction bases not matched to a gene: 8. The V gene's germline CDR1 is SGHNT and CDR2 YYREEE (reference sequence). There are 16 residues in the CDR3. Original data processing: Amplification from reference gene primers served as the basis for estimated nucleated cell counts. Profiling relied on immunoSEQ multiplex PCR, and the TCRdb table lists in-frame clones only, not all of them. V, J and clone size are taken as reported in that table, and D and trimming were inferred from the DNA itself. The table includes about 78,000 clones, 86% detected once. This clone was seen just once.

Sequencing was performed on peripheral blood. The chain uses TRBV5-4 and TRBJ2-1, with 10 bases aligning to TRBD2. The clonotype comes from a man aged 45-65 years with active or convalescent COVID-19. This CDR3 reads CASSLSLAGGYNEQFF. The CDR3 nucleotides are TGTGCCAGCAGCCTAAGCTTAGCGGGGGGTTACAATGAGCAGTTCTTC. The full variable domain, with the rest looked up from reference TRBV5-4 and TRBJ2-1, is ETGVTQSPTHLIKTRGQQVTLRCSSQSGHNTVSWYQQALGQGPQFIFQYYREEENGRGNFPPRFSGLQFPNYSSELNVNALELDDSALYLCASSLSLAGGYNEQFFGPGTRLTVL.